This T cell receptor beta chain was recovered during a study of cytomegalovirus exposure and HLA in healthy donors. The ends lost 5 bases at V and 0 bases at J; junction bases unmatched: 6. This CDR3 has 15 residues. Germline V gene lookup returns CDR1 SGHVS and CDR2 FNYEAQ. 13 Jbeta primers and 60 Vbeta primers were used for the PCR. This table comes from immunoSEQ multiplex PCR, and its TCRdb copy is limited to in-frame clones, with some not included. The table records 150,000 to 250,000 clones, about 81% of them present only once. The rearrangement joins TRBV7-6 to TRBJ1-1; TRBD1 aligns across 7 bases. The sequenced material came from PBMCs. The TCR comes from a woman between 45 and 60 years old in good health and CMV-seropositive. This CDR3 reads CASSARQGVNTEAFF. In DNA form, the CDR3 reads TGTGCCAGCAGCGCCAGACAGGGAGTGAACACTGAAGCTTTCTTT.